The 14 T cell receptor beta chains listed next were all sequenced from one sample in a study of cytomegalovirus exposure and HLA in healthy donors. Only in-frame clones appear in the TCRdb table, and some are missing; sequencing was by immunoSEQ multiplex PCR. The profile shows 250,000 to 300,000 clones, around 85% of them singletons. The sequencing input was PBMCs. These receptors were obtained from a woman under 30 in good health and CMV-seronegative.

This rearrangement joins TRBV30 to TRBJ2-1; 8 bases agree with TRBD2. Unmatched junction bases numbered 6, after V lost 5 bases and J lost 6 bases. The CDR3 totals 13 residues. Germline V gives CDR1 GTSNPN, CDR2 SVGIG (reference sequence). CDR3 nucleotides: TGTGCCTGGGGTAGCGGGAACCTCAATGAGCAGTTCTTC. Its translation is CAWGSGNLNEQFF.

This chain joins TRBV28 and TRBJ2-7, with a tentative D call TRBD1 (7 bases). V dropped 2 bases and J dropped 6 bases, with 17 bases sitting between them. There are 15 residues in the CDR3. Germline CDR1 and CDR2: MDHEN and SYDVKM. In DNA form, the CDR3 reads TGTGCCAGCAGTTTAAGTTTCCAGGGGGGACGCGAGCAGTACTTC. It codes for CASSLSFQGGREQYF.

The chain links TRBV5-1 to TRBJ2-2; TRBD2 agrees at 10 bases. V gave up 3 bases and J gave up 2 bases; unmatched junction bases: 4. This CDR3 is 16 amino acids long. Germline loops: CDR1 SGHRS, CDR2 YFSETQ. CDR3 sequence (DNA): TGCGCCAGCAGCTCAGGACTAGCGGAAAACACCGGGGAGCTGTTTTTT. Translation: CASSSGLAENTGELFF.

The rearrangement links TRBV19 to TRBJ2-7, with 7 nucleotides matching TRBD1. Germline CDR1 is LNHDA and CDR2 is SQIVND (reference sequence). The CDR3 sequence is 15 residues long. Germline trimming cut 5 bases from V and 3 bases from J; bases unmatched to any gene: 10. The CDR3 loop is CASSPAGTANYEQYF. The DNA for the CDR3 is TGTGCCAGTAGTCCTGCCGGGACAGCCAACTACGAGCAGTACTTC.

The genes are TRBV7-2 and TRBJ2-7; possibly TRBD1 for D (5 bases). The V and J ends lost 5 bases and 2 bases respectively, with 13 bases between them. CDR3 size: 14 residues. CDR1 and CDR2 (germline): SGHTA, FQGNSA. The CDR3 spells CASSPRQRAYEQYF. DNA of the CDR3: TGTGCCAGCAGCCCGCGACAGAGAGCCTACGAGCAGTACTTC.

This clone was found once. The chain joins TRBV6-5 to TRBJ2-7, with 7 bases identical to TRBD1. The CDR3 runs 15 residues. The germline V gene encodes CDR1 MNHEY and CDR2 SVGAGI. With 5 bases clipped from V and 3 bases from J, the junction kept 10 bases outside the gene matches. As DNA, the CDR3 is TGTGCCAGCAGTCCGACCCAGGGGGAAGTCTACGAGCAGTACTTC. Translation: CASSPTQGEVYEQYF.

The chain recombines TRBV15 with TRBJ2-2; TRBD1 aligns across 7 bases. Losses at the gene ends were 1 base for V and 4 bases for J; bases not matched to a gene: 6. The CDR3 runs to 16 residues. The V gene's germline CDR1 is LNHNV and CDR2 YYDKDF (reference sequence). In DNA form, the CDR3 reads TGTGCCACCAGCAGAGGGACCGGGACAGCCACCGGGGAGCTGTTTTTT. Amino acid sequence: CATSRGTGTATGELFF.

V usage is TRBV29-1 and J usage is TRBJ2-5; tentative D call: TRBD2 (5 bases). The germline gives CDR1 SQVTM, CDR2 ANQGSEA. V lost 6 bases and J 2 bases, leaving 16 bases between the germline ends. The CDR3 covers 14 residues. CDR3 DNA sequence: TGCAGCGTCGCAGGAGGAAGGATTCAAGAGACCCAGTACTTC. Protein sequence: CSVAGGRIQETQYF.

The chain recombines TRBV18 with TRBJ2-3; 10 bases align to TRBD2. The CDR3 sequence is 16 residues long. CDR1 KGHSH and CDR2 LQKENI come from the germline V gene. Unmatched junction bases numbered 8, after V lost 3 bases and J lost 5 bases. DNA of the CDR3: TGTGCCAGCTCACCGAGAGCGGGGGGGCCTGGAGATACGCAGTATTTT. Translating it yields CASSPRAGGPGDTQYF.

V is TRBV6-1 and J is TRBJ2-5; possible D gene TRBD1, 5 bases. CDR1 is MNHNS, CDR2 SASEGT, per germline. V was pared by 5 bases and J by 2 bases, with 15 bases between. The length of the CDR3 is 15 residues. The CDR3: CASSLLTEIQETQYF. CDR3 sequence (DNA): TGTGCCAGCAGTCTATTGACAGAAATACAAGAGACCCAGTACTTC.

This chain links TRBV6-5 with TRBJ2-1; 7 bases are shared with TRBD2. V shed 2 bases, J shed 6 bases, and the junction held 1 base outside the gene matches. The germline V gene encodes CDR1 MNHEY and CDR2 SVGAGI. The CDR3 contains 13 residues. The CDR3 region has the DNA TGTGCCAGCAGTTACGGACTAGGCAATGAGCAGTTCTTC. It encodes CASSYGLGNEQFF.

For the CDR3, the DNA is TGTGCCTGGAATTCTGGGGCCTATAGCAATCAGCCCCAGCATTTT. It encodes CAWNSGAYSNQPQHF. The chain has TRBV30 and TRBJ1-5; D may be TRBD1 (5 bases). V lost 4 bases to trimming and J lost 0 bases, with 13 bases between them. The length of the CDR3 is 15 residues. Germline lookup yields CDR1 GTSNPN and CDR2 SVGIG (reference sequence).

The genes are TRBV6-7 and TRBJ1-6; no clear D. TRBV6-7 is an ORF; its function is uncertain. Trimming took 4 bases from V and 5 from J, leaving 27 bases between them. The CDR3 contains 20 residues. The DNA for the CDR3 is TGTGCCAGCAGTTCCTCCCGCTGGGAGTTCATCGGAGTCCATAATTCACCCCTCCACTTT. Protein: CASSSSRWEFIGVHNSPLHF.

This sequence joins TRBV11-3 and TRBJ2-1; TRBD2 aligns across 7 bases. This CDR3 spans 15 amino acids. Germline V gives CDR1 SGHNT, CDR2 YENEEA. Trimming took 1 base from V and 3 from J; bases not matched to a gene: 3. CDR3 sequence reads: CASSLAGGVYNEQFF. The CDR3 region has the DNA TGTGCCAGCAGCTTAGCGGGGGGTGTCTACAATGAGCAGTTCTTC.